One and the same sample provided the 13 T cell receptor beta chains below, sequenced in a study of early T cells in non-severe SARS-CoV-2 infection. From the 5' RACE reads, TCRdb called clonotypes with MiXCR, one entry per CDR3 protein. There are tens of thousands of distinct CDR3 sequences in the sample; roughly 8.2% occur only once, and roughly a tenth lies in the top ten. The sample in question was whole blood, obtained at baseline. The receptor source for this set is an adult who was a healthcare worker with PCR-confirmed SARS-CoV-2 infection or an uninfected control (not recorded which).

This clonotype was observed many times. The genes are TRBV29-1 and TRBJ2-7, with 9 bases matching TRBD2. The V and J ends lost 0 bases and 0 bases, in that order; junction bases with no gene match: 6. Germline-derived CDR1 and CDR2 are SQVTM and ANQGSEA. This CDR3 is 16 amino acids long. The CDR3 loop is CSVEDPFSGSSYEQYF. DNA of the CDR3: TGCAGCGTTGAAGATCCCTTTAGCGGGAGCTCCTACGAGCAGTACTTC.

CDR3 loop: CASSSTGIGVNTEAFF. DNA of the CDR3: TGTGCCAGCAGCTCCACCGGGATAGGGGTGAACACTGAAGCTTTCTTT. This chain connects TRBV7-9 to TRBJ1-1, with D possibly TRBD1 on 5 matching bases. V dropped 4 bases and J dropped 0 bases, with 15 bases sitting between them. The length of the CDR3 is 16 residues. The germline V gene encodes CDR1 SEHNR and CDR2 FQNEAQ (reference sequence).

The V and J genes are TRBV3-1 and TRBJ2-7; D remains unclear. Trimming removed 1 base from V and 0 bases from J, with 10 bases in between. The V gene's germline CDR1 is LGHDT and CDR2 YNNKEL (reference sequence). The CDR3 covers 15 residues. CDR3 nucleotides: TGTGCCAGCAGCCAAGCAGACTCCCCCTCCTACGAGCAGTACTTC. Translating it yields CASSQADSPSYEQYF.

This chain connects TRBV29-1 to TRBJ2-1; 7 positions agree with TRBD1. This CDR3 comprises 13 residues. The germline V gene has CDR1 SQVTM and CDR2 ANQGSEA. V trimming: 6 bases; J trimming: 4 bases; junction bases outside the gene matches: 6. The CDR3 reads CSVKQGSYNEQFF. The CDR3 region has the DNA TGCAGCGTAAAACAGGGGTCTTACAATGAGCAGTTCTTC.

This clonotype was observed many times. This chain uses TRBV7-2 with TRBJ1-1; D unclear. CDR1 SGHTA and CDR2 FQGNSA come from the germline V gene. Trimming removed 4 bases from V and 0 bases from J, with 6 bases in between. This CDR3 region has 13 residues. The CDR3 nucleotides read TGTGCCAGCAGCTCGAGGATGAACACTGAAGCTTTCTTT. Translation gives CASSSRMNTEAFF.

J is TRBJ2-7 and V is TRBV7-2; TRBD1 or TRBD2 may be the D gene (5 bases each). Trimming shortened V by 2 bases and J by 2 bases, and 13 bases separated the two germline ends. Germline V gene data show CDR1 as SGHTA and CDR2 as FQGNSA. The CDR3 totals 15 residues. CDR3 DNA: TGTGCCAGCAGCTTAAGGGGAGCGGTCCCCTACGAGCAGTACTTC. Its protein is CASSLRGAVPYEQYF.

V is TRBV13 and J is TRBJ1-2, with unresolved D. This CDR3 region has 13 residues. From germline, CDR1 is PRHDT and CDR2 FYEKMQ (reference sequence). The V and J ends lost 1 base and 3 bases respectively, with 6 bases between them. CDR3 sequence reads: CASSLEEYYGYTF. CDR3 nucleotide sequence: TGTGCCAGCAGCTTAGAGGAATACTATGGCTACACCTTC.

This chain links TRBV20-1 with TRBJ2-7, with TRBD2 as a possible D gene (5 bases). The V gene's germline CDR1 is DFQATT and CDR2 SNEGSKA (reference sequence). The CDR3 is made up of 14 amino acids. Trimming removed 6 bases from V and 1 base from J, with 16 bases in between. The CDR3 nucleotides are TGCAGTGCCGAACCCGGACTGAAGTCCTACGAGCAGTACTTC. The encoded protein is CSAEPGLKSYEQYF.

The chain links TRBV14 to TRBJ2-1; 9 nucleotides agree with TRBD2. V shed 2 bases and J 7 bases; nucleotides not matched to a gene: 6. CDR3 length: 15 residues. Germline CDR1 is SGHDN and CDR2 is FVKESK. CDR3 loop: CASSQSFSGRNEQFF. CDR3 bases: TGTGCCAGCAGCCAAAGTTTTAGCGGGAGAAATGAGCAGTTCTTC. Looking up the rest from reference TRBV14 and TRBJ2-1 gives the full variable domain: EAGVTQFPSHSVIEKGQTVTLRCDPISGHDNLYWYRRVMGKEIKFLLHFVKESKQDESGMPNNRFLAERTGGTYSTLKVQPAELEDSGVYFCASSQSFSGRNEQFFGPGTRLTVL.

This clonotype was observed many times. The rearrangement uses TRBV20-1 and TRBJ2-7; 11 nucleotides agree with TRBD1. Germline-derived CDR1 and CDR2 are DFQATT and SNEGSKA (reference sequence). The junction had 12 bases not matched to a gene; V was cut back by 3 bases and J by 5 bases. The CDR3 covers 16 residues. In nucleotides, the CDR3 is TGCAGTGCTAGTAACCCCCTCGGACAGGGGGCGGACGAGCAGTACTTC. Its translation: CSASNPLGQGADEQYF.

The gene calls are TRBV18 and TRBJ2-5, with 7 bases identical to TRBD1. J was trimmed by 0 bases and V by 0 bases; bases with no gene match: 7. The CDR3 is 17 amino acids. Germline V CDR1 and CDR2: KGHSH, LQKENI. The CDR3 nucleotides read TGTGCCAGCTCACCACCGTTGGGACAGAAGAACCAAGAGACCCAGTACTTC. This encodes CASSPPLGQKNQETQYF.

The sample holds a few counts of this clonotype. The rearrangement uses TRBV27 and TRBJ2-3, with D possibly TRBD2 on 6 matching bases. Trimming cost V 6 bases and J 8 bases, with 24 bases left between them. The CDR3 loop spans 16 amino acids. Germline V gene data show CDR1 as MNHEY and CDR2 as SMNVEV (reference sequence). The CDR3 is CASSSAGTREPRTQYF. Here the CDR3 DNA reads TGTGCCAGCAGCTCCGCCGGGACTCGGGAACCTCGTACGCAGTATTTT.

This clonotype was observed many times. The chain has TRBV20-1 and TRBJ2-1; D may be TRBD2 (6 bases). There are 14 residues in the CDR3. The germline V gene has CDR1 DFQATT and CDR2 SNEGSKA (reference sequence). V was cut by 6 bases and J by 2 bases, with 14 bases left in between. The CDR3 nucleotides are TGCAGTGCCGACCGAGCGGGCCCCTACAATGAGCAGTTCTTC. Its translation: CSADRAGPYNEQFF.